Following are 32 T cell receptor beta chains from one sample sequenced in a study of T cells in Graves' hyperthyroidism and ophthalmopathy (dated by TCRdb to about 2019). The receptor library was made with multiplex PCR. Sequencing took place on an Illumina HiSeq 2000. TCR beta CDR3 regions were amplified from RNA transcripts. The TCR CDR3 was subjected to a first round of RT-PCR using the HTBI primer set and the Qiagen OneStep RT-PCR kit. TCRdb passed the public sequencing reads through fastp at Q25 and MiXCR, retaining productive beta sequences. All rows with the same CDR3 protein become a single entry with the most common DNA and genes. This sample gives roughly 500,000 distinct CDR3 sequences in total; roughly 45% of them show up just once. Of the sample, about two fifths falls within the top ten clones. Sequencing used peripheral blood or thyroid tissue (not recorded which). These receptors all stem from an adult woman with Graves' disease, either hyperthyroidism or ophthalmopathy (not recorded which).

The J gene is TRBJ1-2, the V gene TRBV5-1; D is unresolved. CDR1 and CDR2 (germline): SGHRS, YFSETQ. This CDR3 comprises 13 residues. The V end lost 0 bases, the J end lost 6 bases, and 9 bases lay between the germline ends. The CDR3 region has the DNA TGCGCCAGCAGCTTGGCCTCTAGGGATGGCTACACCTTC. It encodes CASSLASRDGYTF.

This clonotype was seen a single time. The V gene is TRBV2, the J gene TRBJ2-3; D is perhaps TRBD1 (5 bases). Germline values: CDR1 SNHLY, CDR2 FYNNEI. V shed 8 bases and J shed 0 bases, with 9 bases lying between them. The CDR3 length is 13 residues. The CDR3 loop is CASDSSSTDTQYF. The DNA of the CDR3 is TGTGCCAGCGACAGCTCTAGCACAGATACGCAGTATTTT.

This clonotype was recorded a few times. This may be a read error: a much more frequent sequence differs by one nucleotide. The chain is built from TRBV6-1 and TRBJ1-5, with D unclear. There are 15 residues in the CDR3. Germline CDR1 MNHNS, CDR2 SASEGT. CDR3 DNA: TGTGCCAGCAGGGAAGTCGGAGGGTTCGGTCAGCCCCAGCATTTT. It codes for CASREVGGFGQPQHF.

Many counts were recorded for this clonotype. The chain has TRBV20-1 and TRBJ2-5, with D possibly being TRBD1 or TRBD2 (6 bases each). Trimming stripped 4 bases from V and 5 bases from J, with 20 bases between. This CDR3 is built from 15 residues. The germline V gene has CDR1 DFQATT and CDR2 SNEGSKA (reference sequence). For the CDR3, the DNA is TGCAGTGCTAAGGGATCCCGGGGGCTAGGCGAGACCCAGTACTTC. It yields the protein CSAKGSRGLGETQYF.

The gene calls are TRBV24-1 and TRBJ2-7; D is ambiguous. V lost 0 bases and J lost 12, with 11 bases in between. Germline CDR1 is KGHDR and CDR2 is SFDVKD. CDR3 length: 12 amino acids. CDR3 in DNA: TGTGCCACCAGTGATTTGTGGGCCAGTATGTACTTC. As protein: CATSDLWASMYF.

This clonotype has only a few counts. This chain uses TRBV15 with TRBJ1-1; D is ambiguous. The CDR3 spans 11 residues. V was pared by 4 bases and J by 8 bases, with 8 bases between. Germline V gene sequence: CDR1 LNHNV, CDR2 YYDKDF (reference sequence). CDR3 protein: CATSTKAEAFF. The CDR3 bases are TGTGCCACCAGCACTAAAGCGGAAGCTTTCTTT.

The CDR3 protein is CASSTSSSGSNEQYF. The CDR3 bases are TGCGCCAGCAGCACTTCATCTAGCGGGAGTAACGAGCAGTACTTC. The chain carries TRBV10-1 and TRBJ2-7; 10 bases fit TRBD2. Germline-derived CDR1 and CDR2 are WNHNN and SYGVQD (reference sequence). The CDR3 totals 15 residues. The V segment lost 6 bases and the J segment 5 bases; nucleotides outside the gene matches: 10.

The chain uses TRBV7-9 and TRBJ2-5, with D possibly matching TRBD2 (5 bases). The CDR3 extends over 15 amino acids. V lost 1 base to trimming and J lost 4 bases, with 13 bases between them. The germline CDR1 and CDR2 sequences are SEHNR and FQNEAQ (reference sequence). CDR3 DNA: TGTGCCAGCAGCTTAGGGAGGTTCAGCGGAGAGACCCAGTACTTC. It encodes CASSLGRFSGETQYF.

This clonotype was recorded many times. Its ends do not fully match the called genes, so a read error is possible. CDR3 DNA: TGTGCTAGCAGCCCCCAAAGGGAGGGAATTGGATCCTACAATGAGCAGTTCTTC. It translates to CASSPQREGIGSYNEQFF. The V call is TRBV7-7, the J call TRBJ2-1; 7 bases agree with TRBD2. Germline loops: CDR1 SSHAT, CDR2 FNYEAQ (reference sequence). This CDR3 is 18 amino acids long.

The chain is built from TRBV2 and TRBJ1-5; perhaps TRBD1 as D (6 bases). Trimming shortened V by 8 bases and J by 7 bases, and 18 bases separated the two germline ends. The CDR3 spans 14 residues. CDR1 is SNHLY and CDR2 is FYNNEI in the germline V gene. The CDR3 region is CASSPSGGDQPQHF. In nucleotides, the CDR3 is TGTGCCAGCTCACCTTCGGGGGGCGACCAGCCCCAGCATTTT.

Comments on this clonotype: One end of the junction varies from germline; a read error may be responsible. CDR3 nucleotide sequence: TGTGCCAGCAGTCCGACAGGGGAGAACACTGAAGCTTCCTTT. This translates into CASSPTGENTEASF. The chain has TRBV12-3 or TRBV12-4 and TRBJ1-1; 8 bases line up with TRBD1. The CDR3 runs 14 residues.

This clonotype was seen ten or more times. This chain connects TRBV7-9 to TRBJ1-6, with D unclear. Germline V gives CDR1 SEHNR, CDR2 FQNEAQ (reference sequence). The ends were cut back, 5 bases at V and 5 bases at J, with 10 bases in the middle. This CDR3 is 14 amino acids long. CDR3 DNA sequence: TGTGCCAGCAGCACCGGGCCCAATAATTCACCCCTCCACTTT. This translates into CASSTGPNNSPLHF.

This clonotype appeared a few times. This chain links TRBV7-9 with TRBJ1-2; no firm D call. The length of the CDR3 is 17 residues. V was shortened by 1 base and J by 2 bases, with 17 bases between the two germline ends. Germline V gene lookup returns CDR1 SEHNR and CDR2 FQNEAQ (reference sequence). Here the CDR3 DNA reads TGTGCCAGCAGCTTAGACGTACCATCGGGCAAAAACTATGGCTACACCTTC. Protein sequence: CASSLDVPSGKNYGYTF.

This clonotype showed up many times. The chain links TRBV20-1 to TRBJ1-6, with 7 bases identical to TRBD1. Per the germline V gene, CDR1 is DFQATT and CDR2 is SNEGSKA (reference sequence). V dropped 6 bases and J dropped 8; count of bases not matched to a gene: 10. This CDR3 comprises 14 residues. The DNA for the CDR3 is TGCAGTGCCCACGACAGGGCGCCGGATTCACCCCTCCACTTT. Its protein is CSAHDRAPDSPLHF.

This clonotype has only a few counts. This sequence joins TRBV28 and TRBJ1-1; no clear D gene. The germline V and J ends were trimmed by 5 bases and 0 bases, with 7 bases remaining between them. Germline-derived CDR1 and CDR2 are MDHEN and SYDVKM. The CDR3 is made up of 13 amino acids. The CDR3 here is CASSPDVNTEAFF. CDR3 nucleotides: TGTGCCAGCAGTCCCGACGTGAACACTGAAGCTTTCTTT.

CDR3 in amino acids: CASSEAGVSSAFF. The CDR3 DNA follows: TGTGCCAGCAGTGAAGCGGGGGTGAGCTCAGCTTTCTTT. The chain carries TRBV6-1 and TRBJ1-1; tentative D call: TRBD1 (5 bases). Trimming removed 0 bases from V and 10 bases from J, with 12 bases in between. Germline V gene sequence: CDR1 MNHNS, CDR2 SASEGT. CDR3 length: 13 residues.

The V call is TRBV5-5, the J call TRBJ1-2; tentatively, D is TRBD1 (6 bases). Germline V CDR1 and CDR2: SGHKS, YYEKEE (reference sequence). V lost 0 bases, J lost 9 bases, and 15 bases lay in between. The CDR3 is 14 residues long. Written as DNA, the CDR3 is TGTGCCAGCAGCTTGGCCCTAGGGCAGGGGAGCTACACCTTC. Translating it yields CASSLALGQGSYTF.

The CDR3 nucleotides read TGCAGTGCGACGGGACACTCGCTGGGGACCCAGCATTTT. It encodes CSATGHSLGTQHF. The rearrangement uses TRBV20-1 and TRBJ1-5, with D tentatively TRBD1 (6 bases). The CDR3 spans 13 residues. The germline V gene encodes CDR1 DFQATT and CDR2 SNEGSKA (reference sequence). Trimming removed 6 bases from V and 11 bases from J, with 20 bases in between.

This chain uses TRBV29-1 with TRBJ1-1; D is unclear. The CDR3 loop spans 12 amino acids. With 4 bases removed from V and 1 base from J, the gap between germline ends came to 7 bases. Germline V gene lookup returns CDR1 SQVTM and CDR2 ANQGSEA. DNA for the CDR3: TGCAGCGTTGGTGCCAAGAACACTGAAGCTTTCTTT. Its translation: CSVGAKNTEAFF. The entire variable domain, with the rest obtained from reference TRBV29-1 and TRBJ1-1, is as follows: SAVISQKPSRDICQRGTSLTIQCQVDSQVTMMFWYRQQPGQSLTLIATANQGSEATYESGFVIDKFPISRPNLTFSTLTVSNMSPEDSSIYLCSVGAKNTEAFFGQGTRLTVV.

This chain uses TRBV7-9 with TRBJ1-6, with unresolved D. CDR3 length equals 14 residues. From germline, CDR1 is SEHNR and CDR2 FQNEAQ (reference sequence). V dropped 5 bases and J dropped 9 bases, with 14 bases sitting between them. The CDR3: CASSAPGEISPLHF. CDR3 in DNA: TGTGCCAGCAGCGCCCCCGGGGAGATTTCACCCCTCCACTTT.

In this sample, this clonotype turned up many times. The rearrangement joins TRBV6-1 to TRBJ1-5, with a tentative D call TRBD1 (6 bases). With 4 bases removed from V and 3 bases from J, the gap between germline ends came to 10 bases. The CDR3 consists of 14 residues. Germline assignment: CDR1 MNHNS and CDR2 SASEGT. The CDR3 bases are TGTGCCAGCAGTGCGACAGGACTCAATCAGCCCCAGCATTTT. This gives the protein CASSATGLNQPQHF.

Many counts were recorded for this clonotype. This rearrangement joins TRBV15 to TRBJ1-1; 7 bases are a match to TRBD1. Germline values: CDR1 LNHNV, CDR2 YYDKDF (reference sequence). V dropped 6 bases and J dropped 1; count of bases not matched to a gene: 8. The CDR3 length is 15 residues. In DNA form, the CDR3 reads TGTGCCACCAGAAAGAACCGACAGGGGAACACTGAAGCTTTCTTT. Its protein is CATRKNRQGNTEAFF.

In its sample, this clonotype was seen a few times. The J gene is TRBJ2-2, the V gene TRBV12-3 or TRBV12-4; D gene unclear. This CDR3 contains 14 residues. V gave up 3 bases and J gave up 0 bases, with 5 bases separating them. CDR3 residues: CASSFLPNTGELFF. For the CDR3, the DNA is TGTGCCAGCAGTTTCCTTCCGAACACCGGGGAGCTGTTTTTT.

This clonotype was picked up a small number of times. The chain links TRBV10-3 to TRBJ1-1; D perhaps matches TRBD1 (6 bases). Trimming removed 6 bases from V and 3 bases from J, with 14 bases in between. Germline lookup yields CDR1 ENHRY and CDR2 SYGVKD. The CDR3 contains 14 residues. The CDR3 here is CAIRGGGLDTEAFF. In nucleotides, the CDR3 is TGTGCCATCAGGGGGGGGGGGCTCGACACTGAAGCTTTCTTT.

Points on this clonotype: Just one base apart from a much larger clone, this may be a read error. The chain joins TRBV5-1 to TRBJ2-3, with D uncertain. The germline V gene encodes CDR1 SGHRS and CDR2 YFSETQ. This CDR3 spans 12 amino acids. The ends were cut back, 6 bases at V and 2 bases at J, with 7 bases in the middle. CDR3 DNA sequence: TGCGCCAGCATGAGCAACACAGATACGCAGTATTTT. It specifies CASMSNTDTQYF.

This clonotype was counted ten times or more. This chain uses TRBV27 with TRBJ1-5; 7 bases line up with TRBD1. Germline V CDR1 and CDR2: MNHEY, SMNVEV (reference sequence). The CDR3 extends over 13 amino acids. Unmatched junction bases numbered 1, after V lost 5 bases and J lost 3 bases. The CDR3 DNA is TGTGCCAGCAGTCAGGGGGACAATCAGCCCCAGCATTTT. As protein: CASSQGDNQPQHF.

This clonotype was picked up many times. This chain connects TRBV20-1 to TRBJ2-7; D remains unclear. V lost 4 bases and J lost 2, with 12 bases in between. Germline CDR1 DFQATT, CDR2 SNEGSKA (reference sequence). The CDR3 spans 13 residues. The CDR3 region is CSATKRRTYEQYF. The CDR3, as DNA: TGCAGTGCTACGAAACGCCGTACCTACGAGCAGTACTTC.

This clonotype was observed many times. The rearrangement joins TRBV20-1 to TRBJ2-7, with 7 nucleotides matching TRBD2. V lost 5 bases and J lost 4; bases outside the gene matches: 8. Germline V lookup: CDR1 DFQATT, CDR2 SNEGSKA (reference sequence). The CDR3 runs to 13 residues. The CDR3 DNA is TGCAGTGCTTGGGGGGGGGACCGGTACGAGCAGTACTTC. It codes for CSAWGGDRYEQYF.

This chain connects TRBV20-1 to TRBJ2-5; no firm D call. Germline CDR1 is DFQATT and CDR2 is SNEGSKA (reference sequence). CDR3 length equals 14 residues. Trimming left V 0 bases short and J 5 bases short, with 13 bases between. The CDR3: CSARDMGIRETQYF. The CDR3 region has the DNA TGCAGTGCTAGAGACATGGGTATCCGGGAGACCCAGTACTTC.

In its sample, this clonotype was seen many times. The CDR3 region has the DNA TGCGCCAGCAGCCAAGATCGGCAGGGTGGCCAGCCCCAGCATTTT. Amino acid sequence: CASSQDRQGGQPQHF. V usage is TRBV4-3 and J usage is TRBJ1-5, with D possibly being TRBD1 (5 bases). The germline V and J ends were trimmed by 0 bases and 7 bases, with 13 bases remaining between them. The CDR3 loop spans 15 amino acids. Per germline, CDR1 LGHNA and CDR2 YSLEER.

This clonotype was detected only a few times. This chain links TRBV7-9 with TRBJ2-7; D is tentatively TRBD1 or TRBD2 (5 bases each). CDR3 size: 14 residues. Between the trimmed V and J ends, which lost 5 bases and 0 bases, there was a span of 11 bases. Germline values: CDR1 SEHNR, CDR2 FQNEAQ (reference sequence). CDR3 bases: TGTGCCAGCAGCCACCGGGACCACTCCTACGAGCAGTACTTC. Its translation: CASSHRDHSYEQYF.

This clonotype was picked up many times. The gene calls are TRBV20-1 and TRBJ2-5, with D unresolved. V lost 1 base and J 5 bases, leaving 8 bases between the germline ends. CDR3 length: 12 residues. CDR1 DFQATT and CDR2 SNEGSKA come from the germline V gene (reference sequence). CDR3: CSARAGGETQYF. CDR3 bases: TGCAGTGCTAGAGCGGGTGGGGAGACCCAGTACTTC.